The rows below give T cell receptor beta chains drawn from one sample of a study of control samples from healthy donors and cancer patients. Produced via immunoSEQ multiplex PCR; TCRdb's table is partial and in-frame only. This sample has 35,000 to 50,000 clones, with roughly 94% found just once. Material for sequencing was blood. All receptors derive from a man aged 55-75 years in good health. Both conserved end residues are part of each CDR3. D genes are given only for firm matches. A row's size may be missing; if present it is once, few, many or a size class.

cdr3_aa cdr3_nt cdr3_length clone_size d_call j_call v_call
CATSDLEELFF TGTGCCACCAGTGATTTGGAGGAGCTGTTTTTT 11 . . TRBJ2-2 TRBV24-1
CASSLLGGGETQYF TGTGCCAGCAGCCTCTTGGGGGGGGGAGAGACCCAGTACTTC 14 . TRBD2 TRBJ2-5 TRBV27
CASSLFENTEAFF TGTGCCAGCAGCTTATTTGAGAACACTGAAGCTTTCTTT 13 . . TRBJ1-1 TRBV7-3
CASSGGRNEQFF TGTGCCAGCAGTGGGGGGAGGAATGAGCAGTTCTTC 12 . . TRBJ2-1 TRBV6-4
CASSIRPTNTIYF TGTGCCAGCAGCATTCGACCGACGAACACCATATATTTT 13 . . TRBJ1-3 TRBV9
CASSETPEQLSYEQYF TGTGCCAGCAGTGAGACCCCAGAGCAACTATCCTACGAGCAGTACTTC 16 . . TRBJ2-7 TRBV2
CASSIVGLAGGGGDEQFF TGTGCCAGTAGTATAGTGGGACTAGCGGGAGGTGGCGGCGATGAGCAGTTCTTC 18 . TRBD2 TRBJ2-1 TRBV19
CASSLVTGAAYGYTF TGTGCCAGCAGCTTGGTTACAGGGGCGGCCTATGGCTACACCTTC 15 . TRBD1 TRBJ1-2 TRBV5-8
CASSLLGGQYGYEQYF TGTGCCAGCAGCCTCCTGGGGGGACAATACGGCTACGAGCAGTACTTC 16 . . TRBJ2-7 TRBV11-2
CASSPDRAYEQFF TGTGCCAGCAGTCCGGACAGGGCTTATGAGCAGTTCTTC 13 . TRBD1 TRBJ2-1 TRBV2
CASSRQSLSGNTIYF TGTGCCAGCAGCCGACAGTCCCTCTCTGGAAACACCATATATTTT 15 . . TRBJ1-3 TRBV11-2
CSVGENTEAFF TGCAGCGTTGGGGAGAACACTGAAGCTTTCTTT 11 few . TRBJ1-1 TRBV29-1
CASRDQGFYNEQFF TGTGCCAGCAGGGACCAGGGATTCTACAATGAGCAGTTCTTC 14 . . TRBJ2-1 TRBV2
CASSLDRGDETQYF TGTGCCAGCAGCTTAGACAGGGGGGACGAGACCCAGTACTTC 14 . TRBD1 TRBJ2-5 TRBV7-8
CSARAWGREYF TGCAGTGCTAGAGCGTGGGGACGCGAGTACTTC 11 once . TRBJ2-7 TRBV20-1
CASSLRPGFNEQYF TGTGCCAGCAGCCTTCGTCCAGGGTTCAACGAGCAGTACTTC 14 . . TRBJ2-7 TRBV3-1/TRBV3-2
CASSPRVTSYNEQFF TGTGCCAGCAGTCCCCGGGTGACCTCCTACAATGAACAGTTCTTC 15 . . TRBJ2-1 TRBV6-5
CASSLTSANVNEQFF TGTGCCAGCAGTCTGACTAGCGCAAACGTCAATGAGCAGTTCTTC 15 . TRBD2 TRBJ2-1 TRBV27
CAISEWVGTGAEAFF TGTGCCATCAGTGAGTGGGTCGGGACAGGGGCTGAAGCTTTCTTT 15 . TRBD1 TRBJ1-1 TRBV10-3
CAISEAARGTPRPQHF TGTGCCATCAGTGAGGCTGCCAGGGGGACTCCGAGGCCCCAGCATTTT 16 . TRBD1 TRBJ1-5 TRBV10-3
CASSSPGDNSPLHF TGTGCCAGCAGCTCCCCGGGAGATAATTCACCCCTCCACTTT 14 . . TRBJ1-6 TRBV13
CASSEYFGTGGSGNTIYF TGTGCCAGCAGTGAATATTTCGGGACAGGGGGCTCTGGAAACACCATATATTTT 18 . TRBD1 TRBJ1-3 TRBV25-1
CATSEGGRSNEQFF TGTGCCACCAGTGAAGGGGGGAGAAGCAATGAGCAGTTCTTC 14 . . TRBJ2-1 TRBV24-1
CASSQVKGDTGELFF TGTGCCAGCAGCCAAGTCAAGGGGGACACCGGGGAGCTGTTTTTT 15 . . TRBJ2-2 TRBV4-2
CASSLFPPRGDTQYF TGTGCCAGCAGCTTGTTCCCACCGCGGGGAGATACGCAGTATTTT 15 . . TRBJ2-3 TRBV5-6
CASTETSGSVWSYNEQFF TGTGCCAGTACGGAGACTAGCGGGAGTGTCTGGTCCTACAATGAGCAGTTCTTC 18 . TRBD2 TRBJ2-1 TRBV19